The 14 T cell receptor beta chains reported below all come from one sample, sequenced in a study of shared T cell receptors in the human thymus. Produced via immunoSEQ multiplex PCR; TCRdb's table is partial and in-frame only. The sample shows roughly 710,000 clones, 80% to 90% of them seen only once. These data were also reused for a study on human thymus T cells.

The sample taken for sequencing was thymocytes. The receptors come from a girl under three years old with a congenital heart defect.

This chain joins TRBV2 and TRBJ2-6, with a tentative D call TRBD2 (5 bases). Per the germline V gene, CDR1 is SNHLY and CDR2 is FYNNEI. V lost 1 base and J lost 0, with 16 bases in between. This CDR3 region has 19 residues. The CDR3 here is CASSEGGGGQRSGANVLTF. The CDR3 nucleotides are TGTGCCAGCAGTGAAGGAGGTGGAGGTCAACGCTCTGGGGCCAACGTCCTGACTTTC.

This clone was seen just once. The chain joins TRBV29-1 to TRBJ1-1; tentatively, D is TRBD1 (5 bases). The CDR3 runs 17 residues. The germline V gene has CDR1 SQVTM and CDR2 ANQGSEA. Trimming cost V 2 bases and J 0 bases, with 19 bases left between them. This CDR3 reads CSVESGGGKGMNTEAFF. DNA of the CDR3: TGCAGCGTTGAAAGTGGGGGGGGGAAGGGCATGAACACTGAAGCTTTCTTT. Looking up the rest from reference TRBV29-1 and TRBJ1-1 gives the full variable domain: SAVISQKPSRDICQRGTSLTIQCQVDSQVTMMFWYRQQPGQSLTLIATANQGSEATYESGFVIDKFPISRPNLTFSTLTVSNMSPEDSSIYLCSVESGGGKGMNTEAFFGQGTRLTVV.

This chain connects TRBV18 to TRBJ1-2; D not certain. Germline V lookup: CDR1 KGHSH, CDR2 LQKENI. The CDR3 sequence is 13 residues long. V was trimmed by 2 bases and J by 4 bases, leaving 8 bases between them. For the CDR3, the DNA is TGTGCCAGCTCACCAGTGGCGGGCTATGGCTACACCTTC. It codes for CASSPVAGYGYTF.

This chain links TRBV4-1 with TRBJ2-5; 8 bases fit TRBD2. CDR3 size: 16 residues. Germline V gene lookup returns CDR1 MGHRA and CDR2 YSYEKL. Trimming removed 1 base from V and 1 base from J; junction bases left unmatched: 5. The CDR3 sequence is CASSQGPAGVQETQYF. CDR3 coding DNA: TGCGCCAGCAGCCAAGGCCCAGCGGGGGTCCAAGAGACCCAGTACTTC.

This clone was seen only a few times. The J gene is TRBJ2-4, the V gene TRBV18; no clear D gene. The CDR3 loop spans 18 amino acids. Germline values: CDR1 KGHSH, CDR2 LQKENI. Trimming pared 1 base from V and 3 bases from J, leaving 19 bases between. This CDR3 is CASSPLGPPPQGKNIQYF. Written as DNA, the CDR3 is TGTGCCAGCTCACCACTGGGCCCGCCCCCCCAAGGCAAAAACATTCAGTACTTC.

The chain carries TRBV7-9 and TRBJ1-5, with D unclear. The V gene lost 0 bases and the J gene lost 0 bases, with 9 bases spanning the gap. The CDR3 length is 16 residues. Looked up from germline, CDR1 is SEHNR and CDR2 is FQNEAQ (reference sequence). CDR3 sequence (DNA): TGTGCCAGCAGCTTAGCGCGGGGAGATAGCAATCAGCCCCAGCATTTT. Translation: CASSLARGDSNQPQHF.

V and J are TRBV6-1 and TRBJ2-5; 7 bases align to TRBD1. CDR3 length equals 19 residues. The V gene end was trimmed by 0 bases and the J gene end by 0 bases; junction bases not matched to a gene: 13. CDR1 MNHNS and CDR2 SASEGT come from the germline V gene. The CDR3 region is CASSEAPRQGSGDQETQYF. The CDR3 DNA follows: TGTGCCAGCAGTGAAGCGCCCCGACAGGGTAGTGGGGACCAAGAGACCCAGTACTTC.

The chain combines TRBV4-1 with TRBJ1-2, with D possibly being TRBD1 (6 bases). Trimming stripped 3 bases from V and 7 bases from J, with 15 bases between. CDR3 size: 14 residues. The V gene's germline CDR1 is MGHRA and CDR2 YSYEKL. CDR3 sequence (DNA): TGCGCCAGCAGCCAGCACGTGGGGGCGCGTGGCTACACCTTC. Residues: CASSQHVGARGYTF.

The chain links TRBV2 to TRBJ1-1; TRBD1 aligns across 8 bases. The CDR3 contains 17 residues. CDR1 SNHLY and CDR2 FYNNEI come from the germline V gene. Trimming cost V 0 bases and J 1 base; bases outside gene matches: 7. CDR3 protein: CASSEAPLDRENTEAFF. DNA for the CDR3: TGTGCCAGCAGTGAAGCCCCTCTGGACAGGGAGAACACTGAAGCTTTCTTT.

The rearrangement joins TRBV15 to TRBJ2-3; 9 bases fit TRBD2. Trimming took 5 bases from V and 2 from J; bases not matched to a gene: 8. The length of the CDR3 is 16 residues. Germline CDR1 LNHNV, CDR2 YYDKDF (reference sequence). The CDR3 bases are TGTGCCACCAGCCGGAGCGGGGGGCCGCCCACAGATACGCAGTATTTT. Translation: CATSRSGGPPTDTQYF.

J is TRBJ2-5 and V is TRBV19; TRBD2 matches at 9 bases. This CDR3 region has 14 residues. Germline trimming cut 1 base from V and 5 bases from J; bases unmatched to any gene: 2. The germline V gene encodes CDR1 LNHDA and CDR2 SQIVND (reference sequence). The CDR3 DNA reads as TGTGCCAGTAGTATAGCTAGCGGGGCGGAGACCCAGTACTTC. It translates to CASSIASGAETQYF.

This clone was seen more than once but under ten times. V is TRBV15 and J is TRBJ2-5, with 9 bases fitting TRBD2. This CDR3 contains 16 residues. CDR1 and CDR2 from the germline V gene are LNHNV and YYDKDF (reference sequence). V trimming: 1 base; J trimming: 5 bases; junction bases outside the gene matches: 8. The CDR3 is CATSRVRAGGSETQYF. For the CDR3, the DNA is TGTGCCACCAGCAGAGTCAGAGCGGGGGGCTCGGAGACCCAGTACTTC.

With respect to this clone: An end of the junction differs from the germline gene, which may be a read error. The chain joins TRBV7-7 to TRBJ1-1; possible D gene TRBD1, 6 bases. There are 15 residues in the CDR3. CDR1 is SSHAT and CDR2 is FNYEAQ in the germline V gene (reference sequence). The CDR3 reads CASSLVQGTNTEAFF. CDR3 bases: TGTGCTAGCAGCTTAGTTCAGGGGACGAACACTGAAGCTTTCTTT.

This clone was detected once. The CDR3 bases are TGTGCCAGCAGCGTCCAACCCTTGGGACACTCTAACTATGGCTACACCTTC. It is translated as CASSVQPLGHSNYGYTF. The rearrangement joins TRBV9 to TRBJ1-2; the D gene is possibly TRBD1 (6 bases). The V gene's germline CDR1 is SGDLS and CDR2 YYNGEE. The CDR3 totals 17 residues. Trimming removed 2 bases from V and 0 bases from J, with 17 bases in between.